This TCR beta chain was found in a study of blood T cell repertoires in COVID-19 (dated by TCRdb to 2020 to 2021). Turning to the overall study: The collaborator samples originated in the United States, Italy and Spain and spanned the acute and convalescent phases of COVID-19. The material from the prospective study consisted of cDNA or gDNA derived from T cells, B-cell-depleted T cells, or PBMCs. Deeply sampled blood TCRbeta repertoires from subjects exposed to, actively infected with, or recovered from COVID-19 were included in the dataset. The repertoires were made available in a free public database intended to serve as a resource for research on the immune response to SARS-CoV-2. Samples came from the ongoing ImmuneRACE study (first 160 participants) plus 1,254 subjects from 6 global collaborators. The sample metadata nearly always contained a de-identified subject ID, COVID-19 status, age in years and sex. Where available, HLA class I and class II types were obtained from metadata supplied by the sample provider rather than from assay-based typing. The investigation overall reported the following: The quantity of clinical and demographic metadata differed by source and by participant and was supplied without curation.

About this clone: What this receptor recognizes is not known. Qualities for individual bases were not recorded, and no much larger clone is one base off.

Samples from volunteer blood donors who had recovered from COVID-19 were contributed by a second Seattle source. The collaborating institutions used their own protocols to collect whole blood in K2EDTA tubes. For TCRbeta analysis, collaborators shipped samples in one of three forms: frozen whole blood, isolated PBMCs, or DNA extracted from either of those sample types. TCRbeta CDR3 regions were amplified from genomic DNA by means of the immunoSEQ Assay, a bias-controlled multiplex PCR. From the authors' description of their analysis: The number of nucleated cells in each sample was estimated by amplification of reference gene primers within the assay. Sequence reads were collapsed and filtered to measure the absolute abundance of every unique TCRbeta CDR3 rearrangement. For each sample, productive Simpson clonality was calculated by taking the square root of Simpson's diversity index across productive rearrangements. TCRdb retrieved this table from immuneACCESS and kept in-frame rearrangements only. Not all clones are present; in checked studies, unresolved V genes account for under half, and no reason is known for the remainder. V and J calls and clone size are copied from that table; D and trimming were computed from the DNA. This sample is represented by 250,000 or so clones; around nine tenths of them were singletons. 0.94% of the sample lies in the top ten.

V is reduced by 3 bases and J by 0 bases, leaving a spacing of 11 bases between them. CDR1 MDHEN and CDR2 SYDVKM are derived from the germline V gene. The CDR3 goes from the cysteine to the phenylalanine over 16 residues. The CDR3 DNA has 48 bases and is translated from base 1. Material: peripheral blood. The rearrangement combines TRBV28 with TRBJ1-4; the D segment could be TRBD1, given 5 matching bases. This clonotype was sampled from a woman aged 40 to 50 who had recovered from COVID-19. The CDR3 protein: CASSLGGRATNEKLFF. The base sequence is TGTGCCAGCAGTTTGGGGGGTAGGGCAACTAATGAAAAACTGTTTTTT.